A selection of T cell receptor beta chains follows, all from one sample in a study of OX40 agonist ivuxolimab in advanced cancers. Some clones are missing from TCRdb's copy, which holds only in-frame ones; the method was immunoSEQ multiplex PCR. The table records 40,000 to 45,000 clones, 70% to 90% of them present only once. Sequences were derived from CD4+ or CD8+ T cells sorted from blood, sampled in a trial of the OX40 agonist ivuxolimab. The receptors come from an adult with an advanced solid tumor such as melanoma, head and neck, liver or kidney cancer. CDR3s include the opening cysteine and the closing phenylalanine or tryptophan. D genes are given only for firm matches. Clone size is given for some rows only: seen once, a few or many times, or a class if the clone is expanded.

abundance: -
v_gene: TRBV19
d_gene: TRBD1
j_gene: TRBJ1-3
CDR3nt: TGTGCCAGTAGTATGACAGGGACTGGAAACACCATATATTTT
CDR3aa: CASSMTGTGNTIYF

abundance: -
v_gene: TRBV10-3
d_gene: TRBD2
j_gene: TRBJ2-3
CDR3nt: TGTGCCATCAGTGAAGTTTCGGGGGGACCGGAGGAGACAGATACGCAGTATTTT
CDR3aa: CAISEVSGGPEETDTQYF

abundance: -
v_gene: TRBV4-1
d_gene: -
j_gene: TRBJ1-3
CDR3nt: TGCGCCAGCAGCCTGGGAGCCTTCTCTGGAAACACCATATATTTT
CDR3aa: CASSLGAFSGNTIYF

abundance: -
v_gene: TRBV7-2
d_gene: TRBD2
j_gene: TRBJ2-3
CDR3nt: TGTGCCAGCAGCTATAGCGGGGTCTTACCTAGCACAGATACGCAGTATTTT
CDR3aa: CASSYSGVLPSTDTQYF

abundance: -
v_gene: TRBV4-1
d_gene: -
j_gene: TRBJ1-3
CDR3nt: TGCGCCAGCAGCCAAGATATGTCTACTGGAAACACCATATATTTT
CDR3aa: CASSQDMSTGNTIYF

abundance: -
v_gene: TRBV15
d_gene: -
j_gene: TRBJ1-2
CDR3nt: TGTGCCACCAGCAGCCGGGACACCGAGGTAGACACCTTC
CDR3aa: CATSSRDTEVDTF

abundance: -
v_gene: TRBV29-1
d_gene: TRBD1
j_gene: TRBJ1-2
CDR3nt: TGCAGCGTTGATGGGGACAGGGCCGATATCTATGGCTACACCTTC
CDR3aa: CSVDGDRADIYGYTF

abundance: -
v_gene: TRBV7-2
d_gene: -
j_gene: TRBJ2-3
CDR3nt: TGTGCCAGCAGCTGGGACCCTGGATTCGCAGATACGCAGTATTTT
CDR3aa: CASSWDPGFADTQYF

abundance: -
v_gene: TRBV9
d_gene: -
j_gene: TRBJ1-3
CDR3nt: TGTGCCAGCAGCGGCCGTGGGGGTGGAAACACCATATATTTT
CDR3aa: CASSGRGGGNTIYF

abundance: -
v_gene: TRBV27
d_gene: -
j_gene: TRBJ2-1
CDR3nt: TGTGCCAGCAGTTTATCCAGGAGCAGGGACTCTTACAATGAGCAGTTCTTC
CDR3aa: CASSLSRSRDSYNEQFF

abundance: -
v_gene: TRBV14
d_gene: -
j_gene: TRBJ1-2
CDR3nt: TGTGCCAGCAGCCAAGTGGAAAACTATGGCTACACCTTC
CDR3aa: CASSQVENYGYTF

abundance: -
v_gene: TRBV7-9
d_gene: TRBD1
j_gene: TRBJ1-6
CDR3nt: TGTGCCAGCAGCCCGACAGGGGAAAGGAAACCCCTCCACTTT
CDR3aa: CASSPTGERKPLHF

abundance: -
v_gene: TRBV5-3
d_gene: TRBD1
j_gene: TRBJ1-2
CDR3nt: TGTGCCAGAAGCTGGACAGGGCATTATGGCTACACCTTC
CDR3aa: CARSWTGHYGYTF

abundance: -
v_gene: TRBV10-3
d_gene: TRBD1
j_gene: TRBJ2-2
CDR3nt: TGTGCCATCAGTGAGAGTATCACAGGGGGTAACACCGGGGAGCTGTTTTTT
CDR3aa: CAISESITGGNTGELFF

abundance: -
v_gene: TRBV7-6
d_gene: -
j_gene: TRBJ2-1
CDR3nt: TGTGCCAGCAGCCCATCGGAATACAATGAGCAGTTCTTC
CDR3aa: CASSPSEYNEQFF

abundance: few
v_gene: TRBV29-1
d_gene: -
j_gene: TRBJ2-7
CDR3nt: TGCAGCGTTGAGACGGACACCCACTACGAGCAGTACTTC
CDR3aa: CSVETDTHYEQYF

abundance: -
v_gene: TRBV2
d_gene: TRBD2
j_gene: TRBJ2-2
CDR3nt: TGTGCCAGCAGTGAAGAGGCCGGGAGGCCCGGGGAGCTGTTTTTT
CDR3aa: CASSEEAGRPGELFF

abundance: -
v_gene: TRBV7-2
d_gene: TRBD2
j_gene: TRBJ2-3
CDR3nt: TGTGCCAGCAGCTTAGAACCGGGACTAGCGGTAGATACGCAGTATTTT
CDR3aa: CASSLEPGLAVDTQYF

abundance: -
v_gene: TRBV13
d_gene: -
j_gene: TRBJ2-6
CDR3nt: TGTGCCAGCAGCCCCTGGGGCCCTCAAGAATCTGGGGCCAACGTCCTGACTTTC
CDR3aa: CASSPWGPQESGANVLTF

abundance: -
v_gene: TRBV28
d_gene: TRBD1
j_gene: TRBJ2-2
CDR3nt: TGTGCCAGCAGCGGGACAGGGGGACCCGGGGAGCTGTTTTTT
CDR3aa: CASSGTGGPGELFF

abundance: -
v_gene: TRBV14
d_gene: TRBD1
j_gene: TRBJ1-1
CDR3nt: TGTGCCAGCAGCCAAGACAGGGGGCGCGGCGCTTTCTTT
CDR3aa: CASSQDRGRGAFF

abundance: -
v_gene: TRBV6-5
d_gene: -
j_gene: TRBJ2-7
CDR3nt: TGTGCCAGCGGGACTGTCTACGAGCAGTACTTC
CDR3aa: CASGTVYEQYF

abundance: -
v_gene: TRBV6-5
d_gene: -
j_gene: TRBJ1-1
CDR3nt: TGTGCCAGCAGTTACCAGGGTTCCACTGAAGCTTTCTTT
CDR3aa: CASSYQGSTEAFF

abundance: -
v_gene: TRBV6-5
d_gene: -
j_gene: TRBJ2-3
CDR3nt: TGTGCCATCAGTGGGGGCGGTAGCACAGATACGCAGTATTTT
CDR3aa: CAISGGGSTDTQYF

abundance: -
v_gene: TRBV9
d_gene: -
j_gene: TRBJ2-3
CDR3nt: TGTGCCAGCAGCCCATGGGGCGGGACAGATACGCAGTATTTT
CDR3aa: CASSPWGGTDTQYF

abundance: -
v_gene: TRBV7-9
d_gene: TRBD1
j_gene: TRBJ2-5
CDR3nt: TGTGCCAGCAGCGGGACAGGCCACCAAGAGACCCAGTACTTC
CDR3aa: CASSGTGHQETQYF

abundance: -
v_gene: TRBV11-3
d_gene: -
j_gene: TRBJ2-1
CDR3nt: TGTGCCAGCAGCCAGGGGGAGGTAAATGAGCAGTTCTTC
CDR3aa: CASSQGEVNEQFF

abundance: -
v_gene: TRBV23-1
d_gene: TRBD2
j_gene: TRBJ2-7
CDR3nt: TGCGCTGCGGGTGGGGGGGTGATCGACGAGCAGTACTTC
CDR3aa: CAAGGGVIDEQYF

abundance: once
v_gene: TRBV27
d_gene: -
j_gene: TRBJ1-4
CDR3nt: TGTGCCAGCAGTTTATACACGGGGGACGAAAAACTGTTTTTT
CDR3aa: CASSLYTGDEKLFF

abundance: -
v_gene: TRBV4-3
d_gene: TRBD1
j_gene: TRBJ2-7
CDR3nt: TGCGCCAGCAGCCAAGGGCCGGGACAGGGTTTCTCCTACGAGCAGTACTTC
CDR3aa: CASSQGPGQGFSYEQYF

abundance: -
v_gene: TRBV9
d_gene: TRBD2
j_gene: TRBJ2-3
CDR3nt: TGTGCCAGCAGCGGGACCCTCTCGGGAGGGGGCACAGATACGCAGTATTTT
CDR3aa: CASSGTLSGGGTDTQYF

abundance: -
v_gene: TRBV6-1
d_gene: -
j_gene: TRBJ2-5
CDR3nt: TGTGCCAGCAGTGTAGGGAGGGGGTACCAAGAGACCCAGTACTTC
CDR3aa: CASSVGRGYQETQYF

abundance: -
v_gene: TRBV6-5
d_gene: -
j_gene: TRBJ1-2
CDR3nt: TGTGCCAGCAGTTACTCGGCAGGGCTTCTATATGGCTACACCTTC
CDR3aa: CASSYSAGLLYGYTF

abundance: -
v_gene: TRBV27
d_gene: -
j_gene: TRBJ1-4
CDR3nt: TGTGCCAGCAGAACGGGGGCGGATGAAAAACTGTTTTTT
CDR3aa: CASRTGADEKLFF

abundance: once
v_gene: TRBV2
d_gene: -
j_gene: TRBJ2-6
CDR3nt: TGTGCCAGCAGTGACCCTTGGACAGATCTTTCTGGGGCCAACGTCCTGACTTTC
CDR3aa: CASSDPWTDLSGANVLTF

abundance: -
v_gene: TRBV19
d_gene: -
j_gene: TRBJ1-4
CDR3nt: TGTGCCAGCAGAACGGGCCTCTCGGGAGAAAAACTGTTTTTT
CDR3aa: CASRTGLSGEKLFF

abundance: -
v_gene: TRBV10-3
d_gene: TRBD1
j_gene: TRBJ1-1
CDR3nt: TGTGCCATCAGAGGGGACAGAGCCCGGCCCGAAGCTTTCTTT
CDR3aa: CAIRGDRARPEAFF

abundance: -
v_gene: TRBV5-1
d_gene: -
j_gene: TRBJ1-1
CDR3nt: TGCGCCAGCAGCCCCGTTGCTGAGGACACTGAAGCTTTCTTT
CDR3aa: CASSPVAEDTEAFF

abundance: -
v_gene: TRBV7-9
d_gene: -
j_gene: TRBJ2-1
CDR3nt: TGTGCCAGCAGCTTGGCCGACAATGAGCAGTTCTTC
CDR3aa: CASSLADNEQFF

abundance: -
v_gene: TRBV6-5
d_gene: -
j_gene: TRBJ2-7
CDR3nt: TGTGCCAGCAGTTACTCAAACGAGCAGTACTTC
CDR3aa: CASSYSNEQYF